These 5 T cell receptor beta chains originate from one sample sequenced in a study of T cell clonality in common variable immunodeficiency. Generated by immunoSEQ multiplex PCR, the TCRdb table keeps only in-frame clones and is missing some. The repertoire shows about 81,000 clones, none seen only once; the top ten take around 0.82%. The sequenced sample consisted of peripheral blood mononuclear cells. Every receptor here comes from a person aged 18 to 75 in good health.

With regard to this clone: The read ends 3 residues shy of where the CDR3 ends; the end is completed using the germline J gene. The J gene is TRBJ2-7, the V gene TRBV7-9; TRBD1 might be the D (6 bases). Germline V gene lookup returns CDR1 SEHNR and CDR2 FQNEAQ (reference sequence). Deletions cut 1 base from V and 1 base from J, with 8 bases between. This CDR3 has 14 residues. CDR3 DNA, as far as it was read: TGTGCCAGCAGCTTAGAGGACAGTTCCTACGAG. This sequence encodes CASSLEDSSYE. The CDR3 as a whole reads CASSLEDSSYEQYF.

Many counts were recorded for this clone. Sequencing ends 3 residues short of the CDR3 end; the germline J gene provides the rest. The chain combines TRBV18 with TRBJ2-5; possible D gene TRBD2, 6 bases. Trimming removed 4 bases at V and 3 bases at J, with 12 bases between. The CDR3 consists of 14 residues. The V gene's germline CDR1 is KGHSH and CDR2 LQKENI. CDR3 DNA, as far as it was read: TGTGCCAGCTCACAGAGCGGGCCTAAAGAGACC. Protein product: CASSQSGPKET. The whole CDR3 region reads CASSQSGPKETQYF.

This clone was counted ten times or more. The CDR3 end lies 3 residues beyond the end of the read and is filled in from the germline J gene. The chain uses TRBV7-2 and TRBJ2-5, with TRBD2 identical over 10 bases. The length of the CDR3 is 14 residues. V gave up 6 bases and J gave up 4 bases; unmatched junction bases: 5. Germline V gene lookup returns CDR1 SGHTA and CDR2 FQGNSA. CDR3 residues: CASRAGLAVETQYF. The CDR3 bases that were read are TGTGCCAGCAGGGCCGGACTAGCGGTAGAGACC. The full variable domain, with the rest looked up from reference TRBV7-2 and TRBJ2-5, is GAGVSQSPSNKVTEKGKDVELRCDPISGHTALYWYRQSLGQGLEFLIYFQGNSAPDKSGLPSDRFSAERTGGSVSTLTIQRTQQEDSAVYLCASRAGLAVETQYFGPGTRLLVL.

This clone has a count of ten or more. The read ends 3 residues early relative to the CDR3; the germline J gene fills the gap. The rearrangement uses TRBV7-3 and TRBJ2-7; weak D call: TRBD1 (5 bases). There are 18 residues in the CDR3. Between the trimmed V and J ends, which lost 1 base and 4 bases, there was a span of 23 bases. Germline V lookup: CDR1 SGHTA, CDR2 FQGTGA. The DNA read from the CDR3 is TGTGCCAGCAGCTTAAGTGCACAGGCCCTATGGACGTTATACGAG. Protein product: CASSLSAQALWTLYE. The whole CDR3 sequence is CASSLSAQALWTLYEQYF. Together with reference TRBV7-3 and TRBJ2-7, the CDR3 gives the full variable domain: GAGVSQTPSNKVTEKGKYVELRCDPISGHTALYWYRQSLGQGPEFLIYFQGTGAADDSGLPNDRFFAVRPEGSVSTLKIQRTERGDSAVYLCASSLSAQALWTLYEQYFGPGTRLTVT.

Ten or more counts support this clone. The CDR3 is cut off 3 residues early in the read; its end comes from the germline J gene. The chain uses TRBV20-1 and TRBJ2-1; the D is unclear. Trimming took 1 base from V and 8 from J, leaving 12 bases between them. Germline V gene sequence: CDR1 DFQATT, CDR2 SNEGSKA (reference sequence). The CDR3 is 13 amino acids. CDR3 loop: CSARVPFTDEQFF. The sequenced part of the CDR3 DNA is TGCAGTGCTAGAGTTCCGTTTACGGATGAG.